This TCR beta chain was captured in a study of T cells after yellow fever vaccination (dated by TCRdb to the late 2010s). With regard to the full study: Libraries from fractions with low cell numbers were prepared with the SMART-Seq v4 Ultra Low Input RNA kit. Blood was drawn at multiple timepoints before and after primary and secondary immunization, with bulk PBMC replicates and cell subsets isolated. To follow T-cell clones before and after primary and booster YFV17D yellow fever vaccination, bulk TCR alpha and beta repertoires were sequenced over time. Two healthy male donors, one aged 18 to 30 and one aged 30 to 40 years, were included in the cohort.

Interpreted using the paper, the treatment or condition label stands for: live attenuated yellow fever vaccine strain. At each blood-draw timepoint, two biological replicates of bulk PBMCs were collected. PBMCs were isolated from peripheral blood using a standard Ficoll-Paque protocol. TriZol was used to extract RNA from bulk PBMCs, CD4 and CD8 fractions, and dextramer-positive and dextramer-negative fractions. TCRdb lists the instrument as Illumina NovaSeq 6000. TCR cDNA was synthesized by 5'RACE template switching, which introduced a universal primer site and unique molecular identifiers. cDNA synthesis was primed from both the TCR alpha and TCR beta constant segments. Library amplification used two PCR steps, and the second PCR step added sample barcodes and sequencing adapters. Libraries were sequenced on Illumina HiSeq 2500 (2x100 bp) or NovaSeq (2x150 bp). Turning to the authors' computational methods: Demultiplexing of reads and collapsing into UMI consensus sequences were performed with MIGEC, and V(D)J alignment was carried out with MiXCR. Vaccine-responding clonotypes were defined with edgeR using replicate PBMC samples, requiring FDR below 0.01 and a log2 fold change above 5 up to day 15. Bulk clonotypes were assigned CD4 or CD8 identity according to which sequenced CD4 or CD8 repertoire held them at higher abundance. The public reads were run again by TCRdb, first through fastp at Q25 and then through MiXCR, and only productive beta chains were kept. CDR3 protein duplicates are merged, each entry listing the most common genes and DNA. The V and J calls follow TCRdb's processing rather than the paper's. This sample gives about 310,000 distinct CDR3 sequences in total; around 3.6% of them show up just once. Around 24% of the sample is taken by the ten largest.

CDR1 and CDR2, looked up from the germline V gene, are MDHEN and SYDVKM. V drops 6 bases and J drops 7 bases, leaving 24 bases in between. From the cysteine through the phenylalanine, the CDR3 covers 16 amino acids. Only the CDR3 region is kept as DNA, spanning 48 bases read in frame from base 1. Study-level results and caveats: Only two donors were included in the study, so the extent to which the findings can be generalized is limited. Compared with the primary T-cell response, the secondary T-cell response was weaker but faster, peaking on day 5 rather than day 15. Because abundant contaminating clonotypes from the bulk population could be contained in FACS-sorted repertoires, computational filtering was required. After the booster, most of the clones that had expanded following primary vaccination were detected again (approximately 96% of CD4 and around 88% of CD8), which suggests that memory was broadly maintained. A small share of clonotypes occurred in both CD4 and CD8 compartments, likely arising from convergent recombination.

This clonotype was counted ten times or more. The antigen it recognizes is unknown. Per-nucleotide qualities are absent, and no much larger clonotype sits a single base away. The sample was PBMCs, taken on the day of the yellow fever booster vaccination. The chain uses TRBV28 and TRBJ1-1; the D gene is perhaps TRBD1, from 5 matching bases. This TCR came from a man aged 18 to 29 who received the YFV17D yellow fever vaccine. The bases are TGTGCCAGCAGGGTATCTGGGGGATGGGGAATGAGTGAAGCTTTCTTT. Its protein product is CASRVSGGWGMSEAFF.